Listed below are T cell receptor beta chains from one sample, sequenced in a study of blood T cell repertoires in COVID-19. Profiling relied on immunoSEQ multiplex PCR, and the TCRdb table lists in-frame clones only, not all of them. The sample yields approximately 230,000 clones, about 86% seen once. Specimen: peripheral blood. These TCRs come from a man of 80 years or more with acute or convalescent COVID-19. The conserved cysteine and the conserved F or W are not part of the CDR3 here. A D gene is named only where the DNA matches it firmly.

V,D,J,CDR3
TRBV18,TRBD2,TRBJ2-1,ASSGTSGSFNEQF
TRBV28,NA,TRBJ2-5,ASRLGGDETQY
TRBV3-1/TRBV3-2,TRBD2,TRBJ2-5,ASSQSGTSGKKTQY
TRBV5-4,NA,TRBJ2-1,ASSLRTSSYNEQF
TRBV6-1,NA,TRBJ1-5,ASSDLGTYSNQPQH
TRBV6-5,NA,TRBJ1-2,ASHSGGNYGYT
TRBV6-5,NA,TRBJ1-3,ASQGPGNTIY
TRBV5-1,NA,TRBJ1-2,ASRQDPSGYT
TRBV24-1,TRBD1,TRBJ2-2,ATSDPGTGPSGELF
TRBV28,NA,TRBJ1-6,ATGKQSSYNSPLH
TRBV11-2,TRBD2,TRBJ2-2,ASSLDLAGTGELF
TRBV30,TRBD2,TRBJ2-1,AWVDRSGRSSNEQF
TRBV6-1,TRBD1,TRBJ1-1,ASSERFGAGGNMNTEAF
TRBV28,NA,TRBJ1-2,ASSLKELGGYT
TRBV27,NA,TRBJ2-1,ASSLGQVSYNEQF